These 12 T cell receptor beta chains were all obtained from the same sample, sequenced in a study of CD8 T cells in ankylosing spondylitis. The antigens these receptors bind are not known. Study-level points and caveats: A motif of eight highly homologous TCR beta variants was seen as apparently characteristic of ankylosing spondylitis blood.

Each CDR3 protein gets one entry after TCRdb re-called the 5' RACE reads with MiXCR. The table has about 450,000 distinct CDR3 sequences, approximately 26% seen once. The sample was blood, either unsorted or a sorted T cell fraction (not recorded which). The receptors stem from a male donor with ankylosing spondylitis.

This clonotype was observed at least ten times. This sequence joins TRBV20-1 and TRBJ1-5; the D is unclear. The CDR3 sequence is 12 residues long. Germline V CDR1 and CDR2: DFQATT, SNEGSKA (reference sequence). V was trimmed by 0 bases and J by 6 bases, leaving 6 bases between them. The CDR3: CSARDPGQPQHF. The CDR3 nucleotides read TGCAGTGCTAGAGATCCTGGTCAGCCCCAGCATTTT.

This chain uses TRBV20-1 with TRBJ1-6, with a tentative D call TRBD1 (5 bases). The CDR3 has 16 residues. V shed 1 base and J shed 0 bases, with 10 bases lying between them. Germline V gene sequence: CDR1 DFQATT, CDR2 SNEGSKA (reference sequence). The CDR3 DNA reads as TGCAGTGCTAGAGTGACAGCCAGCTCCTATAATTCACCCCTCCACTTT. Its translation is CSARVTASSYNSPLHF.

A few counts support this clonotype. The V and J genes are TRBV5-1 and TRBJ2-2, with 9 bases matching TRBD1. This CDR3 is 15 amino acids long. CDR1 and CDR2 (germline): SGHRS, YFSETQ. The V segment lost 4 bases and the J segment 5 bases; nucleotides outside the gene matches: 6. The CDR3 coding sequence is TGCGCCAGCAGCCCCACAGGGGGCGATACCGGGGAGCTGTTTTTT. Amino acid sequence: CASSPTGGDTGELFF. The whole variable domain, remainder taken from reference TRBV5-1 and TRBJ2-2, is KAGVTQTPRYLIKTRGQQVTLSCSPISGHRSVSWYQQTPGQGLQFLFEYFSETQRNKGNFPGRFSGRQFSNSRSEMNVSTLELGDSALYLCASSPTGGDTGELFFGEGSRLTVL.

The gene calls are TRBV6-1 and TRBJ1-5; no definite D call. The CDR3 runs to 11 residues. The V gene's germline CDR1 is MNHNS and CDR2 SASEGT. V was clipped by 2 bases and J by 10 bases, with 6 bases between them. CDR3 sequence (DNA): TGTGCCAGCAGTGAACTCGCCCCCCAGCATTTT. Translating gives CASSELAPQHF.

This clonotype turned up a few times. The chain couples TRBV6-2 or TRBV6-3 to TRBJ2-3; 11 bases are shared with TRBD2. The V gene end was trimmed by 6 bases and the J gene end by 11 bases; junction bases not matched to a gene: 16. The CDR3 sequence is 16 residues long. CDR1 and CDR2 (germline): MNHEY, SVGEGT. The CDR3 coding sequence is TGTGCCAGCAGGACTAGCGGGGAATCAAGATCCACCCGGCAGTATTTT. This sequence encodes CASRTSGESRSTRQYF.

The chain employs TRBV20-1 and TRBJ2-5, with 10 nucleotides matching TRBD2. The CDR3 consists of 15 residues. The V gene's germline CDR1 is DFQATT and CDR2 SNEGSKA (reference sequence). Unmatched junction bases numbered 7, after V lost 2 bases and J lost 4 bases. This CDR3 reads CSARIASGSGETQYF. For the CDR3, the DNA is TGCAGTGCTAGAATAGCTAGCGGGAGTGGAGAGACCCAGTACTTC.

J is TRBJ2-1 and V is TRBV12-3 or TRBV12-4; possible D gene TRBD1, 6 bases. V shed 6 bases and J shed 7 bases, with 10 bases lying between them. CDR3 length equals 12 residues. The CDR3 DNA reads as TGTGCCAGCAGGGACAGTAATAATGAGCAGTTCTTC. It is translated as CASRDSNNEQFF.

J is TRBJ2-1 and V is TRBV27, with TRBD2 as a possible D gene (5 bases). This CDR3 contains 14 residues. V lost 2 bases, J lost 6 bases, and 11 bases lay in between. Germline values: CDR1 MNHEY, CDR2 SMNVEV (reference sequence). Written as DNA, the CDR3 is TGTGCCAGCAGTTTAGGGAGCAAGTTCAATGAGCAGTTCTTC. Translating it yields CASSLGSKFNEQFF.

The chain combines TRBV7-6 with TRBJ2-1; 10 positions agree with TRBD2. Losses at the gene ends were 4 bases for V and 5 bases for J; bases not matched to a gene: 11. The CDR3 sequence is 17 residues long. The germline gives CDR1 SGHVS, CDR2 FNYEAQ. CDR3 in DNA: TGTGCCAGCAGCTCCGCTCTGGGACTAGCGAGAGACAATGAGCAGTTCTTC. Translation gives CASSSALGLARDNEQFF.

Ten or more counts support this clonotype. This chain links TRBV7-8 with TRBJ2-7; 12 bases are a match to TRBD2. Looked up from germline, CDR1 is SGHVS and CDR2 is FQNEAQ. The CDR3 spans 16 residues. J lost 0 bases, V lost 2 bases, and 2 bases had no gene match. CDR3 residues: CASSLRLAGDSYEQYF. CDR3 DNA: TGTGCCAGCAGCTTAAGACTAGCGGGAGACTCCTACGAGCAGTACTTC.

This chain connects TRBV24-1 to TRBJ1-4; 7 bases are a match to TRBD1. The CDR3 contains 18 residues. In germline, CDR1 is KGHDR, CDR2 SFDVKD. After removal of 2 bases from V and 7 bases from J, the junction contained 15 bases not matched to a gene. The CDR3 DNA sequence: TGTGCCACCAGTGATTCGCGTGTAACAGGGGAGTCTATTGAAAAACTGTTTTTT. Encoded protein: CATSDSRVTGESIEKLFF.

The sample holds a few counts of this clonotype. J is TRBJ2-3 and V is TRBV20-1; 7 nucleotides match TRBD2. The CDR3 is 14 amino acids. After removal of 6 bases from V and 0 bases from J, the junction contained 6 bases not matched to a gene. Germline CDR1 and CDR2: DFQATT and SNEGSKA (reference sequence). The DNA of the CDR3 is TGCAGTGCCACCCTAGCGGTTAGCACAGATACGCAGTATTTT. It translates to CSATLAVSTDTQYF.